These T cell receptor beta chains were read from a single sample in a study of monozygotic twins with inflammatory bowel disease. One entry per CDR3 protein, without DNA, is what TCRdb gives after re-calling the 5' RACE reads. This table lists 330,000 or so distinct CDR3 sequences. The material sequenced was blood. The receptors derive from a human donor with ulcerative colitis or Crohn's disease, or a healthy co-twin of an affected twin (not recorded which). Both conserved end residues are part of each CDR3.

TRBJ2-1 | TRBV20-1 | CSARDKRQGRLGEQFF
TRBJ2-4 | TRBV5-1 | CASSLVGPNIQYF
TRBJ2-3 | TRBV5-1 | CASSSETDTQYF
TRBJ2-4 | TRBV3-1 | CASSQVSGGTTRNIQYF
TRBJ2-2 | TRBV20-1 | CSARKPGLAGAVTGELFF
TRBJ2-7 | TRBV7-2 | CASSSRGNEQYF
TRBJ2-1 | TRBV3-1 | CASSQSGPSYNEQFF
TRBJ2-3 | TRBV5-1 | CASSFGRYTDTQYF
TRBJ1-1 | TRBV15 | CATSRGGMNTEAFF
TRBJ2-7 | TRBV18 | CASSPPGQGAYEQYF
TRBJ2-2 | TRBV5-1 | CASSLKAVTGELFF
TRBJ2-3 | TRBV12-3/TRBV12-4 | CASRRGGAAPDTQYF
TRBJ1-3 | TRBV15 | CATSRRDPGNTIYF
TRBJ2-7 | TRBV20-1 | CSARVQGGSNEQYF
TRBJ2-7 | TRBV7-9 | CASSSSDRGHEQYF
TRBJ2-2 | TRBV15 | CATSRARHTGELFF
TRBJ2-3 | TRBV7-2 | CASSRDDRGLDTQYF
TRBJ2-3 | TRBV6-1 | CASSENTSGGRADTQYF
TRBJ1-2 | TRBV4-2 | CASSQGSDYGYTF
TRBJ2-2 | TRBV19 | CASSTYRATNTGELFF
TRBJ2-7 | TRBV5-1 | CASSSYPTRVTYEQYF
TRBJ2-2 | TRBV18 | CASSPPTAANTGELFF